There are a few counts of the clone carrying this T cell receptor (beta chain). This sample is part of a study of blood T cell repertoires in COVID-19. Overall study: Whether acute or convalescent, the COVID-19 samples came from the United States, Italy and Spain. In each case, the material was cDNA or gDNA derived from T cells, B-cell-depleted T cells, or PBMCs.

Original processing notes: Cell counts per sample came from amplifying reference gene primers. Sequenced by immunoSEQ multiplex PCR; TCRdb stores in-frame clones only, minus some. The DNA was the basis for D and trimming; V, J and clone size are from that table. The sample records about 140,000 clones, roughly 85% being singletons. The sequence came from a man between 50 and 59 years old with acute or convalescent COVID-19. Sequencing was performed on peripheral blood.

The DNA of the CDR3 is TGTGCCAGTAGTATGGGGGGGGACGAGCAGTACTTC. It yields the protein CASSMGGDEQYF. V and J are TRBV19 and TRBJ2-7, with 7 bases matching TRBD2. Trimming cost V 3 bases and J 5 bases; bases outside gene matches: 1. The CDR3 consists of 12 residues. The germline V gene has CDR1 LNHDA and CDR2 SQIVND (reference sequence).